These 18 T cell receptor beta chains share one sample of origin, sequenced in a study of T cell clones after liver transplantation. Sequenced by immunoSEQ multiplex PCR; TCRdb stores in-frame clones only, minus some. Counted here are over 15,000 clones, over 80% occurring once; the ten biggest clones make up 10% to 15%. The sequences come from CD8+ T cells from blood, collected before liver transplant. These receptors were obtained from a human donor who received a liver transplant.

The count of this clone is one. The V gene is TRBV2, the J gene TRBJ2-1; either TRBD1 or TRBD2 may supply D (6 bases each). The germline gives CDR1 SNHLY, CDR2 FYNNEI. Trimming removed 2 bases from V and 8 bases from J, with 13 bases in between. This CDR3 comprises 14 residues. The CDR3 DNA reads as TGTGCCAGCAGTGAACGGGGGCAGCATTATGAGCAGTTCTTC. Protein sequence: CASSERGQHYEQFF.

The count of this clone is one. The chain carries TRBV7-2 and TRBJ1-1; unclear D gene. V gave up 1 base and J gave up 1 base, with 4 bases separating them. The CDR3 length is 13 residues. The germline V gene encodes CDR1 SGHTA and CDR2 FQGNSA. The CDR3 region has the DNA TGTGCCAGCAGCTTAGGGTGGAACACTGAAGCTTTCTTT. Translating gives CASSLGWNTEAFF.

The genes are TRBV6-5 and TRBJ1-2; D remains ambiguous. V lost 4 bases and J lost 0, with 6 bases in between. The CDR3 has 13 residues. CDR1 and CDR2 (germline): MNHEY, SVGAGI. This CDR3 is CASSFRTNYGYTF. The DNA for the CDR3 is TGTGCCAGCAGTTTCCGCACTAACTATGGCTACACCTTC.

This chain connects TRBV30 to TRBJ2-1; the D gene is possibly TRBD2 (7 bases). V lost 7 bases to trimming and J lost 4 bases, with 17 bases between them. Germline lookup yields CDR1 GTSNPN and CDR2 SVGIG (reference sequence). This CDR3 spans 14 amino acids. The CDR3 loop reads CAFSGTYLYNEQFF. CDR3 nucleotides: TGTGCCTTCAGCGGGACATACCTTTACAATGAGCAGTTCTTC.

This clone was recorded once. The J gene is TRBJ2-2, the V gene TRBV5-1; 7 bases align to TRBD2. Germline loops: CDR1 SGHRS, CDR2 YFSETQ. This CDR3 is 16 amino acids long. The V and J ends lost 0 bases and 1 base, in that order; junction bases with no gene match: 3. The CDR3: CASSLAQRGNTGELFF. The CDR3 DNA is TGCGCCAGCAGCTTGGCACAGCGGGGGAACACCGGGGAGCTGTTTTTT.

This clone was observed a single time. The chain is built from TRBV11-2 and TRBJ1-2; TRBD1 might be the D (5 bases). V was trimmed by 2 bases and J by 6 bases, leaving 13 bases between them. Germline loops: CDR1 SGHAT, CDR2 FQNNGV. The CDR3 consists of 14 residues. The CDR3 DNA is TGTGCCAGCAGCTTACTGGGCCCAGGGAATGGCTACACCTTC. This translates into CASSLLGPGNGYTF.

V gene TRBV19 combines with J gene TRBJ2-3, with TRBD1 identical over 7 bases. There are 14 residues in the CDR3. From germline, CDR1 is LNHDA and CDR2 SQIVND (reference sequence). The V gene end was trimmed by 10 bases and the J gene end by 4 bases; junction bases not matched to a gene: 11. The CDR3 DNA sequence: TGTGCCACCCAGACAGGGCGCTTAGCAGATACGCAGTATTTT. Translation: CATQTGRLADTQYF.

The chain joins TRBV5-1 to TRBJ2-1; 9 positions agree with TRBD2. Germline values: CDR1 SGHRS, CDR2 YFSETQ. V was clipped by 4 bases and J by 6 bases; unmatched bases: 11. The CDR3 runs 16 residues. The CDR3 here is CASSPIAGVRVNEQFF. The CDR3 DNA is TGCGCCAGCAGCCCGATAGCGGGAGTGCGAGTCAATGAGCAGTTCTTC.

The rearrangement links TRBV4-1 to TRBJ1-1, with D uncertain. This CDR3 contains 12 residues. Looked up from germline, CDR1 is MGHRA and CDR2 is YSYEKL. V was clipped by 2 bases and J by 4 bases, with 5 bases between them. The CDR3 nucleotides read TGCGCCAGCAGCCAAACGGGCACTGAAGCTTTCTTT. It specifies CASSQTGTEAFF.

The CDR3 loop reads CASSLNRGTEAFF. CDR3 DNA: TGCGCCAGCAGCTTGAACAGGGGCACTGAAGCTTTCTTT. The V gene is TRBV5-1, the J gene TRBJ1-1; 7 bases align to TRBD1. The CDR3 extends over 13 amino acids. The ends lost 1 base at V and 4 bases at J; junction bases unmatched: 1. Germline V lookup: CDR1 SGHRS, CDR2 YFSETQ.

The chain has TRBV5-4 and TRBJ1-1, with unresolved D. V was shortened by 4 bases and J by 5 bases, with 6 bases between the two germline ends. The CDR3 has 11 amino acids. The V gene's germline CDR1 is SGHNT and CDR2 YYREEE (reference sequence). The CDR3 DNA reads TGTGCCAGCAGCCTGGGTACTGAAGCTTTCTTT. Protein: CASSLGTEAFF.

The CDR3 sequence: CASSLDGDSNEQYF. The DNA for the CDR3 is TGCGCCAGCAGCTTGGATGGGGACAGTAACGAGCAGTACTTC. V is TRBV5-1 and J is TRBJ2-7; 7 nucleotides align to TRBD1. The CDR3 runs to 14 residues. V was clipped by 0 bases and J by 5 bases; unmatched bases: 5. Germline V CDR1 and CDR2: SGHRS, YFSETQ.

The CDR3 protein is CASSQATGAQETQYF. In DNA, the CDR3 is TGCGCCAGCAGCCAAGCGACCGGGGCTCAAGAGACCCAGTACTTC. The rearrangement joins TRBV4-1 to TRBJ2-5, with D perhaps matching TRBD1 or TRBD2 (5 bases each). The CDR3 is 15 amino acids. From germline, CDR1 is MGHRA and CDR2 YSYEKL. The V gene lost 1 base and the J gene lost 2 bases, with 11 bases spanning the gap.

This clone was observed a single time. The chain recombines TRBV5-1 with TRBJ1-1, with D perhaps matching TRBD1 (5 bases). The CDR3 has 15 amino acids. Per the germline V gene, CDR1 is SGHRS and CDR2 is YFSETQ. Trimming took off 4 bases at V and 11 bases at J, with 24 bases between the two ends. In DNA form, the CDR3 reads TGCGCCAGCAGCCCCGGGGCACCCCTAGGGTTCGGGGCTTTCTTT. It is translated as CASSPGAPLGFGAFF.

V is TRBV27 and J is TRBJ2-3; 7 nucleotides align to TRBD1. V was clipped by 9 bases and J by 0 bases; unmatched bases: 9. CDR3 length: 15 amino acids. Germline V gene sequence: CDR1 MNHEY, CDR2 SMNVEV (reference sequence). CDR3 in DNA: TGTGCCAGTCGTCCCGGGACAGCTAGCACAGATACGCAGTATTTT. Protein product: CASRPGTASTDTQYF.

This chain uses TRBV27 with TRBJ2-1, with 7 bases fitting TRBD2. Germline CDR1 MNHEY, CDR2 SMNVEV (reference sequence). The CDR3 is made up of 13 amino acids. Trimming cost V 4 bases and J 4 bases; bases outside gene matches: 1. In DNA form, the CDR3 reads TGTGCCAGCAGTTATAGCGGGTACAATGAGCAGTTCTTC. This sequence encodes CASSYSGYNEQFF.

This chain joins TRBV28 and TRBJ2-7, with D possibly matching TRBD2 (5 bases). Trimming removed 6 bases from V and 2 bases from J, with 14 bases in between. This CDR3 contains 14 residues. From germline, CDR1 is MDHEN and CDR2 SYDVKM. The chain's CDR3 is CASSLQGGPYEQYF. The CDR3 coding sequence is TGTGCCAGCAGCCTCCAAGGCGGGCCCTACGAGCAGTACTTC.

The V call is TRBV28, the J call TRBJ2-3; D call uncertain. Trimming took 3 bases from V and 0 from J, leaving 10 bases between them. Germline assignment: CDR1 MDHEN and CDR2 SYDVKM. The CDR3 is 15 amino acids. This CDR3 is CASSFSVPSTDTQYF. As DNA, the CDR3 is TGTGCCAGCAGTTTCAGTGTCCCTAGCACAGATACGCAGTATTTT.